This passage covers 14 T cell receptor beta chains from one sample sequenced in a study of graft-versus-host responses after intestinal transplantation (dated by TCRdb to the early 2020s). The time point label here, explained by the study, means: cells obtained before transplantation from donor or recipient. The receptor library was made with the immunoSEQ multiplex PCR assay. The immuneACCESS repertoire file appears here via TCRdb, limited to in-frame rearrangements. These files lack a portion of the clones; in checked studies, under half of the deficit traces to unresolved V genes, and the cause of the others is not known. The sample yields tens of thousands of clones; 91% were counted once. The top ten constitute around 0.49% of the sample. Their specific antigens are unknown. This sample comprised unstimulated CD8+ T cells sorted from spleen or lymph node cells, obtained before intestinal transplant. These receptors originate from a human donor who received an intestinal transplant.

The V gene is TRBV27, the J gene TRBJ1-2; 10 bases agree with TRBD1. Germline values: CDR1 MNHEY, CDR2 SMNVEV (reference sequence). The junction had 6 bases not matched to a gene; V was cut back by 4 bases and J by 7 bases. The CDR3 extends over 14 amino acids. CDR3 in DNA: TGTGCCAGCAGTTCGCGACAGGGGGCAAGTGGCTACACCTTC. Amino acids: CASSSRQGASGYTF.

This CDR3 reads CASSGDLTGRNTGELFF. CDR3 sequence (DNA): TGTGCCAGCAGCGGGGATTTGACAGGGCGAAACACCGGGGAGCTGTTTTTT. The chain couples TRBV9 to TRBJ2-2; TRBD1 aligns across 7 bases. This CDR3 spans 17 amino acids. Germline V lookup: CDR1 SGDLS, CDR2 YYNGEE. The V and J ends lost 3 bases and 2 bases, in that order; junction bases with no gene match: 10.

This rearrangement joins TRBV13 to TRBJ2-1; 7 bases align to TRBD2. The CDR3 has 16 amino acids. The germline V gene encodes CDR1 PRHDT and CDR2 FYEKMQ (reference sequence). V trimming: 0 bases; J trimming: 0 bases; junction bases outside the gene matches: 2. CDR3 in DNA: TGTGCCAGCAGCTTAGGGGGGGAGGGCTCCTACAATGAGCAGTTCTTC. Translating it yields CASSLGGEGSYNEQFF. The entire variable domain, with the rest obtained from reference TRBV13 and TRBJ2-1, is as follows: AAGVIQSPRHLIKEKRETATLKCYPIPRHDTVYWYQQGPGQDPQFLISFYEKMQSDKGSIPDRFSAQQFSDYHSELNMSSLELGDSALYFCASSLGGEGSYNEQFFGPGTRLTVL.

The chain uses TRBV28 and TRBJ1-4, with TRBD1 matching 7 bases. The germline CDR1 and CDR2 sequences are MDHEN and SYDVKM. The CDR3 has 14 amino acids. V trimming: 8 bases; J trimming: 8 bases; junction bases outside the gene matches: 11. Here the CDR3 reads CASALVTGTEKLFF. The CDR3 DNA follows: TGTGCCAGCGCCCTAGTGACAGGGACGGAAAAACTGTTTTTT.

CDR3 DNA sequence: TGTGCCAGCAGCATCCTCCGGGACTTCCCCCTCTCCTACGAGCAGTACTTC. It is translated as CASSILRDFPLSYEQYF. The rearrangement uses TRBV7-9 and TRBJ2-7; a weak D match, TRBD2 (6 bases). The CDR3 is 17 amino acids. Trimming pared 5 bases from V and 0 bases from J, leaving 20 bases between. Per germline, CDR1 SEHNR and CDR2 FQNEAQ (reference sequence).

CDR3 region: CASSYSYSIQPQHF. CDR3 bases: TGTGCCAGCAGTTACTCGTACTCAATTCAGCCCCAGCATTTT. The V gene is TRBV6-5, the J gene TRBJ1-5, with unresolved D. The CDR3 length is 14 residues. V dropped 0 bases and J dropped 6 bases, with 9 bases sitting between them. CDR1 is MNHEY, CDR2 SVGAGI, per germline.

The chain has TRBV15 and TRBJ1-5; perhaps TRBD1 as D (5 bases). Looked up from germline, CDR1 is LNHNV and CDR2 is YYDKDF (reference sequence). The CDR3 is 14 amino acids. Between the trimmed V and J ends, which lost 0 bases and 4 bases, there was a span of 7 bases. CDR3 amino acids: CATSREGGNQPQHF. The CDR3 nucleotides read TGTGCCACCAGCAGAGAGGGGGGGAATCAGCCCCAGCATTTT.

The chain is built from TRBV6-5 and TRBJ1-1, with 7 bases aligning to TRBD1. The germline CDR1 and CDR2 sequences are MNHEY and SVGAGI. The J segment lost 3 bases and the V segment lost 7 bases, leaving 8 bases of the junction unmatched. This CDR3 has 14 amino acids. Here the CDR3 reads CASNRQGAYTEAFF. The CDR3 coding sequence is TGTGCCAGCAACAGACAGGGAGCGTACACTGAAGCTTTCTTT.

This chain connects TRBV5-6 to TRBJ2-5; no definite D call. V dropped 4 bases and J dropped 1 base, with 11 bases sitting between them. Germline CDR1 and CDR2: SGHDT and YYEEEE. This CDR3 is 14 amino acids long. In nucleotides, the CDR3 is TGTGCCAGCAGCCCTGGTTGGGCCCAAGAGACCCAGTACTTC. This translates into CASSPGWAQETQYF. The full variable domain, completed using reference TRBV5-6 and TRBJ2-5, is DAGVTQSPTHLIKTRGQQVTLRCSPKSGHDTVSWYQQALGQGPQFIFQYYEEEERQRGNFPDRFSGHQFPNYSSELNVNALLLGDSALYLCASSPGWAQETQYFGPGTRLLVL.

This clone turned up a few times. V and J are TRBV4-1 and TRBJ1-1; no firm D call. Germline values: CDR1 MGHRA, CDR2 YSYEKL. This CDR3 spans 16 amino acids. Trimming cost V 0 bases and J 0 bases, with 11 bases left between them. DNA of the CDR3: TGCGCCAGCAGCCAAGAGTCAGGCTACATGAACACTGAAGCTTTCTTT. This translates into CASSQESGYMNTEAFF.

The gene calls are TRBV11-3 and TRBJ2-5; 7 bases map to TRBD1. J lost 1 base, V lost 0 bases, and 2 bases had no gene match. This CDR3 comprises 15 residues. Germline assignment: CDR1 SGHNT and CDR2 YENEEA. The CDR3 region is CASSLDRDSQETQYF. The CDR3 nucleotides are TGTGCCAGCAGCTTAGATCGGGACAGCCAAGAGACCCAGTACTTC.

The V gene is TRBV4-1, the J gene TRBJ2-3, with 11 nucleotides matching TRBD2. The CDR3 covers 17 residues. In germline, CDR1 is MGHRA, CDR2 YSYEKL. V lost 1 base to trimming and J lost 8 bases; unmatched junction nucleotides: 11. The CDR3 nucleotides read TGCGCCAGCAGCCAAGTGACTAGCGGGATTTCGGGAGCTACGCAGTATTTT. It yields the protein CASSQVTSGISGATQYF.

DNA for the CDR3: TGCGCCAGCAGCCTCCGACAGGGGGCGGTACTTGAGCAGTTCTTC. Amino acid sequence: CASSLRQGAVLEQFF. The V and J genes are TRBV5-1 and TRBJ2-1, with 10 bases lining up with TRBD1. Looked up from germline, CDR1 is SGHRS and CDR2 is YFSETQ. CDR3 size: 15 residues. V lost 4 bases to trimming and J lost 9 bases; unmatched junction nucleotides: 10. Based on the CDR3 plus reference TRBV5-1 and TRBJ2-1, the full variable domain is KAGVTQTPRYLIKTRGQQVTLSCSPISGHRSVSWYQQTPGQGLQFLFEYFSETQRNKGNFPGRFSGRQFSNSRSEMNVSTLELGDSALYLCASSLRQGAVLEQFFGPGTRLTVL.

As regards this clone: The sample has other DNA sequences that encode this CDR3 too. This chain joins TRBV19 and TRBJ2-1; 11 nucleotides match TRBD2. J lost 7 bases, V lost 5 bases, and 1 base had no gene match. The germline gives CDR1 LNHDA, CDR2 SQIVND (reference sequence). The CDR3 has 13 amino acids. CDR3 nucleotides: TGTGCCAGTAGTCTAGCGGGGGGAAATGAGCAGTTCTTC. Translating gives CASSLAGGNEQFF.